This T cell receptor beta chain was retrieved from a study of blood T cell repertoires in COVID-19 (dated by TCRdb to the early 2020s). Regarding the study in general: Samples from collaborators originated in the United States, Italy and Spain and spanned both the acute and convalescent phases of COVID-19. Where available, HLA class I and class II types were taken from metadata supplied by the sample provider and were not determined by assay-based typing. The prospective study material was composed of cDNA or gDNA derived from T cells, B-cell-depleted T cells, or PBMCs. A de-identified subject ID, COVID-19 status, age in years and sex were almost always included in the sample metadata. The repertoires were made available in a free public database intended to serve as a resource for research on the immune response to SARS-CoV-2. Subjects who had been exposed to COVID-19, were actively infected with it, or had recovered from it provided the deeply sampled blood TCRbeta repertoires that made up the dataset. Samples came from the ongoing ImmuneRACE study (first 160 participants) plus 1,254 subjects from 6 global collaborators.

As encoded in the germline V gene, CDR1 is SGHRS while CDR2 is YFSETQ. The germline ends are 18 bases apart after V is trimmed by 3 bases and J by 6 bases. The CDR3 holds 16 amino acids from the cysteine to the phenylalanine. Here the CDR3 DNA is all that survives: 48 bases in frame from base 1. Regarding this clone: It has no known antigen specificity. No base quality values were provided; no much bigger clone lies one nucleotide off.

The collaborating institutions used their own protocols to collect whole blood in K2EDTA tubes. For TCRbeta analysis, collaborator samples were shipped as frozen whole blood, as isolated PBMCs, or as DNA extracted from either sample type. The paper's findings and limits, for the study overall: The quantity of clinical and demographic metadata differed by source and by participant and was supplied without curation.

TCRbeta CDR3 regions were amplified from genomic DNA using the immunoSEQ Assay, a bias-controlled multiplex PCR. For the original study's pipeline: The number of nucleated cells in each sample was estimated from the amplification of reference gene primers within the assay. Sequence reads were collapsed and filtered to measure the absolute abundance of every unique TCRbeta CDR3 rearrangement. For each sample, productive Simpson clonality was calculated as the square root of Simpson's diversity index across productive rearrangements. TCRdb stores this immuneACCESS table with in-frame sequences only. Part of the clones is absent; in the studies checked, under half of the shortfall reflects unresolved V genes, and no reason is known for the rest. The V and J calls and the clone size are those of that table, but D and trimming were determined from the DNA. This sample lists hundreds of thousands of clones; roughly 85% were detected once. The top ten clones comprise under 4% of the sample.

This receptor chain uses TRBV5-1 and TRBJ1-4, and TRBD1 may be the D gene, going by 5 matching bases. The specimen was peripheral blood. The source is a man aged 18 to 35 with active or convalescent COVID-19. The DNA reads as follows: TGCGCCAGCAGCTACTATCGAGGAGGGGTGGATGAAAAACTGTTTTTT. Translated, it reads CASSYYRGGVDEKLFF.